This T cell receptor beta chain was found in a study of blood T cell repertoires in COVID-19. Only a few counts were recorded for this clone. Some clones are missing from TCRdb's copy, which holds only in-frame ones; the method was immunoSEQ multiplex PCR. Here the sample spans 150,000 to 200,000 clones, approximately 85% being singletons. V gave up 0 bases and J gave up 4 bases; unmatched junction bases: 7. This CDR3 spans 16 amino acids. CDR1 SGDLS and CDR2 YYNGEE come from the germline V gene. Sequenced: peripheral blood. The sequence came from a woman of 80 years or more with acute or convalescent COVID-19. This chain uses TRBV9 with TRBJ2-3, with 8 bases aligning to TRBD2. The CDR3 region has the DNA TGTGCCAGCAGCGTAGCTCCCGGGGGGGCTGCAGATACGCAGTATTTT. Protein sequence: CASSVAPGGAADTQYF.